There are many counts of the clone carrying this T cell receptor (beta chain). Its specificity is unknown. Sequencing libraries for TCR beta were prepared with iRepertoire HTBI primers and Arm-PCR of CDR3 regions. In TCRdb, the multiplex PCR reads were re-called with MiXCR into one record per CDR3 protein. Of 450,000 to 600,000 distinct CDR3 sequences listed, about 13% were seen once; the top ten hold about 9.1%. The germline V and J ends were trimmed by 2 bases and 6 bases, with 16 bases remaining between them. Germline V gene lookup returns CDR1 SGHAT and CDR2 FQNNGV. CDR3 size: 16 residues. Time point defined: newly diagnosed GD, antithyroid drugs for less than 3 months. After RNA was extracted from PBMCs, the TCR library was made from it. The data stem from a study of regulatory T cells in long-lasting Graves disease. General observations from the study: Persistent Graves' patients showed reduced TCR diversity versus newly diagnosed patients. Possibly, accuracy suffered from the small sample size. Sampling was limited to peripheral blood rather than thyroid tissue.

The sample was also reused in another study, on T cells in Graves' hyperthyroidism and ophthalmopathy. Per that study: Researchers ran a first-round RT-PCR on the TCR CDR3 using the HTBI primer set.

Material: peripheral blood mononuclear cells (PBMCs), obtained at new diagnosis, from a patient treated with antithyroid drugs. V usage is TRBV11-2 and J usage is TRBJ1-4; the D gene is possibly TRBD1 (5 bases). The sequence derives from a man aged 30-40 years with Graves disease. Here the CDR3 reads CASSLFPRGGDEKLFF. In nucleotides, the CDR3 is TGTGCCAGCAGCTTATTCCCCCGGGGCGGGGATGAAAAACTGTTTTTT.